The 10 T cell receptor beta chains below come from one sample, sequenced in a study of blood T cell repertoires in COVID-19. TCRdb keeps only in-frame clones here, not all; method: immunoSEQ multiplex PCR. This table holds more than 95,000 clones, 75% to 90% found once. Specimen: peripheral blood. These receptors originate from a man aged 50 or older with acute or convalescent COVID-19.

The rearrangement joins TRBV4-1 to TRBJ2-3; TRBD2 matches at 8 bases. The CDR3 runs to 15 residues. Germline V gene data show CDR1 as MGHRA and CDR2 as YSYEKL. Trimming cost V 5 bases and J 5 bases; bases outside gene matches: 9. DNA for the CDR3: TGCGCCAGCAGCTCTCCGGGACTAGGCGTAGATACGCAGTATTTT. As protein: CASSSPGLGVDTQYF.

The chain couples TRBV10-3 to TRBJ1-1; possibly TRBD1 for D (5 bases). The CDR3 extends over 14 amino acids. Germline CDR1 reads ENHRY; CDR2 reads SYGVKD. The ends were cut back, 10 bases at V and 6 bases at J, with 21 bases in the middle. CDR3 residues: CASGGRGPGAEAFF. Written as DNA, the CDR3 is TGTGCCAGCGGGGGGAGGGGCCCCGGAGCTGAAGCTTTCTTT.

This chain uses TRBV30 with TRBJ1-1; tentatively, D is TRBD1 (5 bases). V lost 2 bases and J 5 bases, leaving 12 bases between the germline ends. The germline gives CDR1 GTSNPN, CDR2 SVGIG (reference sequence). CDR3 length: 13 amino acids. CDR3 sequence: CAWSKGGGTEAFF. CDR3 nucleotides: TGTGCCTGGAGTAAAGGTGGGGGGACTGAAGCTTTCTTT.

This clone showed up just once. The chain recombines TRBV11-2 with TRBJ2-3; 11 bases are shared with TRBD1. CDR1 is SGHAT, CDR2 FQNNGV, per germline. The V segment lost 0 bases and the J segment 6 bases; nucleotides outside the gene matches: 5. This CDR3 spans 16 amino acids. The CDR3 is CASSLDWDRGRDTQYF. The CDR3 DNA reads as TGTGCCAGCAGCTTAGATTGGGACAGGGGGAGGGATACGCAGTATTTT.

The count of this clone is one. The chain is built from TRBV5-1 and TRBJ2-7; D may be TRBD1 (6 bases). Germline values: CDR1 SGHRS, CDR2 YFSETQ. CDR3 length: 16 residues. The V end was cut by 2 bases, the J end by 3 bases, with 18 bases between. The CDR3 region is CASSFLAGEKSYEQYF. CDR3 coding DNA: TGCGCCAGCAGCTTTTTGGCAGGGGAGAAAAGCTACGAGCAGTACTTC.

This clone was counted between two and nine times. The V and J genes are TRBV27 and TRBJ1-5, with TRBD1 matching 8 bases. Trimming removed 4 bases from V and 2 bases from J; junction bases left unmatched: 4. This CDR3 comprises 15 residues. Germline V gene sequence: CDR1 MNHEY, CDR2 SMNVEV (reference sequence). The CDR3 region has the DNA TGTGCCAGCAGTTCCGGACAGGGCGGCAATCAGCCCCAGCATTTT. This gives the protein CASSSGQGGNQPQHF.

J is TRBJ2-2 and V is TRBV5-1; TRBD1 is a possible D gene (6 bases). Between the trimmed V and J ends, which lost 4 bases and 5 bases, there was a span of 18 bases. The CDR3 runs to 16 residues. Germline values: CDR1 SGHRS, CDR2 YFSETQ. CDR3 region: CASSTSAGAGTGELFF. The CDR3 coding sequence is TGCGCCAGCAGCACCTCCGCAGGGGCTGGGACCGGGGAGCTGTTTTTT.

This clone was seen more than once but under ten times. The rearrangement links TRBV7-9 to TRBJ2-3; D gene ambiguous. The CDR3 contains 11 residues. V was cut by 10 bases and J by 9 bases, with 14 bases left in between. Germline V gene sequence: CDR1 SEHNR, CDR2 FQNEAQ (reference sequence). The DNA of the CDR3 is TGTGCCACACCTAGAGGTCCAACGCAGTATTTT. Protein sequence: CATPRGPTQYF.

This chain links TRBV6-1 with TRBJ2-3; D uncertain. The CDR3 extends over 15 amino acids. Per germline, CDR1 MNHNS and CDR2 SASEGT. The ends were cut back, 2 bases at V and 0 bases at J, with 9 bases in the middle. CDR3 region: CASSEMETSTDTQYF. DNA of the CDR3: TGTGCCAGCAGTGAAATGGAGACTAGCACAGATACGCAGTATTTT.

The chain joins TRBV15 to TRBJ2-2; TRBD2 matches at 12 bases. Per germline, CDR1 LNHNV and CDR2 YYDKDF (reference sequence). J was trimmed by 5 bases and V by 0 bases; bases with no gene match: 16. This CDR3 contains 21 residues. CDR3: CATSRDMGSLAGGPRTGELFF. In DNA form, the CDR3 reads TGTGCCACCAGCAGAGATATGGGGTCCCTAGCGGGAGGGCCGAGGACCGGGGAGCTGTTTTTT.